This T cell receptor (beta chain) originates from a study of control samples from healthy donors and cancer patients. The CDR3 consists of 12 residues. V was trimmed by 9 bases and J by 8 bases, leaving 16 bases between them. Germline assignment: CDR1 MRHNA and CDR2 SNTAGT. TCRdb's table, derived via immunoSEQ multiplex PCR, lists solely in-frame clones and lacks some. The data contain approximately 130,000 clones, around 87% of them singletons. The sequenced sample was blood. V and J are TRBV6-4 and TRBJ1-2, with TRBD1 as a possible D gene (6 bases). The source of this sequence is a man aged 55-75 years in good health. In nucleotides, the CDR3 is TGTGCCAGGTCGAACAGGGTCCAGGGCTACACCTTC. Its translation is CARSNRVQGYTF.